These T cell receptor beta chains were read from a single sample in a study of T cell changes during pregnancy in multiple sclerosis. Repertoires were generated with immunoSEQ multiplex PCR, while TCRdb's copy carries only in-frame clones and drops some. This repertoire shows 60,000 to 90,000 clones, over 75% found once; its top ten account for under 2.5%. Specimen: peripheral blood, collected before pregnancy. These receptors were obtained from a female donor with multiple sclerosis, enrolled in a pregnancy study. The CDR3 runs from the conserved cysteine through the conserved F or W. The D gene is left open where the match is weak. Size is omitted from some rows. Given values are once, few, many or a class for expanded clones.

j_call: TRBJ1-1; clone_size: once; v_call: TRBV4-1; d_call: TRBD1; cdr3_aa: CASSQLRGRLDTEAFF; cdr3_nt: TGCGCCAGCAGCCAACTGAGGGGGCGCTTGGACACTGAAGCTTTCTTT
j_call: TRBJ2-5; clone_size: NA; v_call: TRBV6-6; d_call: TRBD2; cdr3_aa: CASSYAGDETQYF; cdr3_nt: TGTGCCAGCAGTTACGCGGGGGATGAGACCCAGTACTTC
j_call: TRBJ1-2; clone_size: NA; v_call: TRBV18; d_call: NA; cdr3_aa: CASSPLAREGGYTF; cdr3_nt: TGTGCCAGCTCACCACTAGCACGGGAAGGTGGCTACACCTTC
j_call: TRBJ1-1; clone_size: NA; v_call: TRBV4-3; d_call: NA; cdr3_aa: CASSQEGGQGTEAFF; cdr3_nt: TGCGCCAGCAGCCAAGAGGGCGGTCAGGGAACTGAAGCTTTCTTT
j_call: TRBJ1-1; clone_size: once; v_call: TRBV5-6; d_call: NA; cdr3_aa: CASSFITEEAFF; cdr3_nt: TGTGCCAGCAGCTTTATAACAGAAGAAGCTTTCTTT
j_call: TRBJ2-7; clone_size: NA; v_call: TRBV5-1; d_call: TRBD2; cdr3_aa: CASSLITSGRYEQYF; cdr3_nt: TGCGCCAGCAGCTTGATAACTAGCGGGAGATACGAGCAGTACTTC
j_call: TRBJ2-7; clone_size: NA; v_call: TRBV19; d_call: NA; cdr3_aa: CASSMFLSPPYEQYF; cdr3_nt: TGTGCCAGTAGTATGTTTCTATCCCCACCCTACGAGCAGTACTTC
j_call: TRBJ2-5; clone_size: NA; v_call: TRBV6-6; d_call: NA; cdr3_aa: CASSYGGIQETQYF; cdr3_nt: TGTGCCAGCAGTTATGGGGGGATTCAAGAGACCCAGTACTTC
j_call: TRBJ1-6; clone_size: NA; v_call: TRBV28; d_call: TRBD1; cdr3_aa: CASNPTGGEGSPLHF; cdr3_nt: TGTGCCAGCAACCCTACAGGGGGCGAGGGTTCACCCCTCCACTTT
j_call: TRBJ1-5; clone_size: NA; v_call: TRBV29-1; d_call: NA; cdr3_aa: CSVSSGMANQPQHF; cdr3_nt: TGCAGCGTGAGCTCCGGGATGGCAAATCAGCCCCAGCATTTT
j_call: TRBJ1-6; clone_size: few; v_call: TRBV30; d_call: NA; cdr3_aa: CAWRQGGGNNSPLHF; cdr3_nt: TGTGCCTGGAGGCAGGGAGGAGGGAATAATTCACCCCTCCACTTT
j_call: TRBJ2-5; clone_size: NA; v_call: TRBV5-5; d_call: TRBD1; cdr3_aa: CASSFIPGQAETQYF; cdr3_nt: TGTGCCAGCAGCTTTATACCGGGACAGGCGGAGACCCAGTACTTC
j_call: TRBJ1-1; clone_size: NA; v_call: TRBV11-1; d_call: NA; cdr3_aa: CASSLRRQNTEAFF; cdr3_nt: TGTGCCAGCAGCTTACGGCGGCAGAACACTGAAGCTTTCTTT
j_call: TRBJ2-4; clone_size: NA; v_call: TRBV7-9; d_call: TRBD1; cdr3_aa: CASSLGQGVGNIQYF; cdr3_nt: TGTGCCAGCAGCTTAGGACAGGGGGTGGGAAACATTCAGTACTTC
j_call: TRBJ2-1; clone_size: NA; v_call: TRBV28; d_call: NA; cdr3_aa: CATSGFTNEQFF; cdr3_nt: TGTGCCACCTCGGGGTTTACAAATGAGCAGTTCTTC
j_call: TRBJ1-3; clone_size: NA; v_call: TRBV30; d_call: NA; cdr3_aa: CACQTSRNTIYF; cdr3_nt: TGTGCCTGCCAGACATCCCGAAACACCATATATTTT
j_call: TRBJ2-1; clone_size: NA; v_call: TRBV5-1; d_call: NA; cdr3_aa: CASSHGGPSYNEQFF; cdr3_nt: TGCGCCAGCAGCCACGGGGGGCCGTCCTACAATGAGCAGTTCTTC
j_call: TRBJ1-2; clone_size: NA; v_call: TRBV5-5; d_call: NA; cdr3_aa: CASITTGIGYTF; cdr3_nt: TGTGCCAGCATCACCACAGGGATCGGCTACACCTTC
j_call: TRBJ1-4; clone_size: NA; v_call: TRBV15; d_call: NA; cdr3_aa: CATGRQAVGEKLFF; cdr3_nt: TGTGCCACAGGGAGACAAGCCGTAGGGGAAAAACTGTTTTTT
j_call: TRBJ2-7; clone_size: NA; v_call: TRBV6-6; d_call: NA; cdr3_aa: CASSRQDPYEQYF; cdr3_nt: TGTGCCAGCAGTAGACAGGACCCCTACGAGCAGTACTTC
j_call: TRBJ2-3; clone_size: NA; v_call: TRBV5-6; d_call: TRBD1; cdr3_aa: CASSTIRDRVSYDTQYF; cdr3_nt: TGTGCCAGCAGCACTATCCGGGACAGGGTTTCATACGATACGCAGTATTTT
j_call: TRBJ1-1; clone_size: NA; v_call: TRBV6-4; d_call: TRBD1; cdr3_aa: CASSEGTASTEAFF; cdr3_nt: TGTGCCAGCAGTGAAGGGACAGCCTCTACTGAAGCTTTCTTT
j_call: TRBJ1-1; clone_size: NA; v_call: TRBV29-1; d_call: TRBD1; cdr3_aa: CSGRDRARYTEAFF; cdr3_nt: TGCAGCGGAAGGGACAGGGCAAGGTACACTGAAGCTTTCTTT
j_call: TRBJ1-3; clone_size: NA; v_call: TRBV10-1; d_call: NA; cdr3_aa: CASSESSGSGNTIYF; cdr3_nt: TGCGCCAGCAGTGAGTCATCAGGGTCTGGAAACACCATATATTTT
j_call: TRBJ2-1; clone_size: NA; v_call: TRBV11-2; d_call: NA; cdr3_aa: CASNSAYYNEQFF; cdr3_nt: TGTGCCAGCAACTCCGCCTATTACAATGAGCAGTTCTTC
j_call: TRBJ1-1; clone_size: few; v_call: TRBV19; d_call: TRBD1; cdr3_aa: CASLWPGQGNTEAFF; cdr3_nt: TGTGCCAGTCTTTGGCCGGGACAGGGGAACACTGAAGCTTTCTTT
j_call: TRBJ2-1; clone_size: NA; v_call: TRBV4-2; d_call: NA; cdr3_aa: CASEADREGNEQFF; cdr3_nt: TGTGCCAGCGAGGCGGACAGGGAGGGCAATGAGCAGTTCTTC
j_call: TRBJ1-4; clone_size: NA; v_call: TRBV7-9; d_call: TRBD1; cdr3_aa: CASSPFIRGFAEKLFF; cdr3_nt: TGTGCCAGCAGCCCCTTTATCAGGGGGTTCGCTGAAAAACTGTTTTTT
j_call: TRBJ2-3; clone_size: NA; v_call: TRBV2; d_call: TRBD2; cdr3_aa: CATLSGGAGDTQYF; cdr3_nt: TGTGCCACCCTCAGCGGGGGGGCCGGAGATACGCAGTATTTT
j_call: TRBJ1-2; clone_size: once; v_call: TRBV28; d_call: TRBD1; cdr3_aa: CASSRGQSQFINYGYTF; cdr3_nt: TGTGCCAGCAGCCGGGGACAGTCTCAGTTTATTAACTATGGCTACACCTTC
j_call: TRBJ1-5; clone_size: NA; v_call: TRBV19; d_call: TRBD1; cdr3_aa: CASSTRDRGNQPQHF; cdr3_nt: TGTGCCAGTAGTACCCGGGACAGGGGTAATCAGCCCCAGCATTTT
j_call: TRBJ1-5; clone_size: NA; v_call: TRBV6-1; d_call: TRBD1; cdr3_aa: CASSDFPGQGTQPQHF; cdr3_nt: TGTGCCAGCAGTGACTTCCCGGGACAGGGAACGCAGCCCCAGCATTTT
j_call: TRBJ1-2; clone_size: NA; v_call: TRBV5-4; d_call: TRBD1; cdr3_aa: CASSAPGQASNYGYTF; cdr3_nt: TGTGCCAGCAGCGCGCCTGGACAGGCTTCAAACTATGGCTACACCTTC
j_call: TRBJ2-3; clone_size: NA; v_call: TRBV4-3; d_call: TRBD2; cdr3_aa: CASSQALAGGPSDTQYF; cdr3_nt: TGCGCCAGCAGCCAAGCTCTAGCGGGGGGGCCTTCAGATACGCAGTATTTT
j_call: TRBJ1-3; clone_size: NA; v_call: TRBV25-1; d_call: NA; cdr3_aa: CASSERTDADTIYF; cdr3_nt: TGTGCCAGCAGTGAGAGGACTGACGCGGACACCATATATTTT
j_call: TRBJ1-1; clone_size: NA; v_call: TRBV7-9; d_call: TRBD1; cdr3_aa: CASSLDFRGQGTLNTEAFF; cdr3_nt: TGTGCCAGCAGCTTAGACTTCCGGGGACAGGGGACCCTGAACACTGAAGCTTTCTTT
j_call: TRBJ2-5; clone_size: NA; v_call: TRBV15; d_call: TRBD2; cdr3_aa: CATSRVRGGSGETQYF; cdr3_nt: TGTGCCACCAGCAGAGTCCGGGGGGGCAGCGGAGAGACCCAGTACTTC
j_call: TRBJ1-1; clone_size: NA; v_call: TRBV27; d_call: TRBD1; cdr3_aa: CASRMTGTVNTEAFF; cdr3_nt: TGTGCCAGCAGAATGACCGGGACAGTGAACACTGAAGCTTTCTTT
j_call: TRBJ1-2; clone_size: NA; v_call: TRBV6-6; d_call: TRBD1; cdr3_aa: CASSLGTGDYYGYTF; cdr3_nt: TGTGCCAGCAGTTTAGGGACAGGGGATTATTATGGCTACACCTTC
j_call: TRBJ1-4; clone_size: NA; v_call: TRBV4-2; d_call: NA; cdr3_aa: CASSRHSANEKLFF; cdr3_nt: TGTGCCAGCAGCCGCCACAGTGCCAATGAAAAACTGTTTTTT
j_call: TRBJ1-2; clone_size: NA; v_call: TRBV7-8; d_call: NA; cdr3_aa: CASSSEIAGTSYGYTF; cdr3_nt: TGTGCCAGCAGCTCAGAGATAGCAGGGACTTCTTATGGCTACACCTTC
j_call: TRBJ2-1; clone_size: NA; v_call: TRBV9; d_call: NA; cdr3_aa: CASSVGPNNEQFF; cdr3_nt: TGTGCCAGCAGCGTGGGGCCCAACAATGAGCAGTTCTTC
j_call: TRBJ2-7; clone_size: once; v_call: TRBV5-1; d_call: NA; cdr3_aa: CASSLGGRVSSYEQYF; cdr3_nt: TGCGCCAGCAGCTTGGGGGGGCGAGTTAGCTCCTACGAGCAGTACTTC
j_call: TRBJ2-1; clone_size: NA; v_call: TRBV30; d_call: NA; cdr3_aa: CAWSQGLYEQFF; cdr3_nt: TGTGCCTGGAGTCAGGGGCTGTATGAGCAGTTCTTC
j_call: TRBJ1-5; clone_size: few; v_call: TRBV4-3; d_call: TRBD1; cdr3_aa: CASSQRADRDQPQHF; cdr3_nt: TGCGCCAGCAGCCAAAGGGCCGACAGGGACCAGCCCCAGCATTTT
j_call: TRBJ2-1; clone_size: NA; v_call: TRBV7-9; d_call: NA; cdr3_aa: CASSWAGLEQFF; cdr3_nt: TGTGCCAGCAGCTGGGCTGGCCTTGAGCAGTTCTTC
j_call: TRBJ1-3; clone_size: few; v_call: TRBV30; d_call: NA; cdr3_aa: CAWTHTPDSGNTIYF; cdr3_nt: TGTGCCTGGACCCATACACCTGACTCTGGAAACACCATATATTTT
j_call: TRBJ2-1; clone_size: NA; v_call: TRBV7-8; d_call: TRBD1; cdr3_aa: CASSTRVGQGYNEQFF; cdr3_nt: TGTGCCAGCAGCACTAGGGTGGGACAGGGCTACAATGAGCAGTTCTTC
j_call: TRBJ1-2; clone_size: NA; v_call: TRBV6-1; d_call: NA; cdr3_aa: CASSPTGVRGYTF; cdr3_nt: TGTGCCAGCAGTCCAACGGGGGTACGTGGCTACACCTTC
j_call: TRBJ1-5; clone_size: NA; v_call: TRBV12-5; d_call: NA; cdr3_aa: CASGLTPDGSSNQPQHF; cdr3_nt: TGTGCTAGTGGTTTGACCCCCGACGGGTCGAGCAATCAGCCCCAGCATTTT